The clone carrying this T cell receptor (beta chain) was seen ten or more times. Antigen specificity is unknown. The sample originates from a study of molecular identifiers for immune sequencing clone quantification. Study summary: With replicates, the RNA of around 20,000 or 100,000 naive CD8 cells was split five ways and four were sequenced. Whole-study findings and limits: Clones carrying above 20 RNA copies accounted for over 98% of effector molecules, under 1% in naive cells. Identical TCR molecules that share a barcode could lead to an underestimation of highly expanded clone sizes.

Naive CD8 T cells were sorted as CD8+CD4-CCR7+CD45RA+. TCRdb itself ran the PCR reads through MiXCR, one entry per CDR3 protein. The sample has hundreds of thousands of distinct CDR3 sequences; 25% are singletons. The clonotype comes from a human donor in good health. Some libraries in this study had Jurkat cell RNA spiked in. Sequenced: naive CD8+ T cells from blood, with Jurkat cell RNA spiked in. The sample's subset: FACS-sorted CD8+CD4-CCR7+CD45RA+ naive T cells.

The CDR3 nucleotides are TGTGCCAGCAGTGAATCCCGAGAGACCCAGTACTTC. This gives the protein CASSESRETQYF. The chain uses TRBV25-1 and TRBJ2-5; D uncertain. The V gene's germline CDR1 is MGHDK and CDR2 SYGVNS. The length of the CDR3 is 12 residues. Trimming left V 1 base short and J 4 bases short, with 4 bases between.